The rows below give T cell receptor beta chains drawn from one sample of a study of metastatic and nonmetastatic thyroid tumors. TCRdb re-analyzed the PCR reads using MiXCR. This sample has tens of thousands of clones, with just over 14% found just once. The sample consisted of tumor tissue. These TCRs come from a female donor with papillary thyroid cancer or a benign thyroid nodule (not recorded which). Some clones in this sample may be carry-over from other donors' samples. CDR3s include the opening cysteine and the closing phenylalanine or tryptophan. Each record gives: V gene, J gene, CDR3 protein.

V: TRBV5-1
J: TRBJ1-2
CDR3: CASSSPSVDRAYGYTF

V: TRBV6-1
J: TRBJ1-6
CDR3: CASTAGGGYSPLHF

V: TRBV2
J: TRBJ1-1
CDR3: CASMTQQWGNTEAFF

V: TRBV4-2
J: TRBJ2-3
CDR3: CASSQLARRGTDTQYF

V: TRBV18
J: TRBJ1-5
CDR3: CASSLGYRGSQPQHF

V: TRBV6-1
J: TRBJ1-4
CDR3: CASSERDSREKLFF

V: TRBV11-1
J: TRBJ2-2
CDR3: CASSSWGGSGGQNTGELFF

V: TRBV7-2
J: TRBJ2-3
CDR3: CASSFTSGSGTDTQYF

V: TRBV7-8
J: TRBJ2-7
CDR3: CASSSSGTAGEQYF

V: TRBV2
J: TRBJ2-2
CDR3: CASRGQGVTGELFF

V: TRBV20-1
J: TRBJ2-7
CDR3: CSASTGTRYEQYF

V: TRBV30
J: TRBJ1-1
CDR3: CAWSVQGNTEAFF

V: TRBV12-3/TRBV12-4
J: TRBJ1-3
CDR3: CASIFGLGNTIYF

V: TRBV19
J: TRBJ1-1
CDR3: CASSINTEAFF

V: TRBV20-1
J: TRBJ1-2
CDR3: CSARDRSRNYGYTF

V: TRBV2
J: TRBJ1-1
CDR3: CASSEDRGLTEAFF

V: TRBV12-3/TRBV12-4
J: TRBJ2-2
CDR3: CASSPPDSWPGELFF

V: TRBV3-1
J: TRBJ2-5
CDR3: CASSQESRKETQYF

V: TRBV6-5
J: TRBJ1-2
CDR3: CASSYLEGGYTF

V: TRBV25-1
J: TRBJ1-5
CDR3: CASRSSRGDQPQHF

V: TRBV5-1
J: TRBJ1-6
CDR3: CASSWSGQAYNSPLHF

V: TRBV13
J: TRBJ1-2
CDR3: CASSLEGWGYTF

V: TRBV4-1
J: TRBJ2-1
CDR3: CASSQIRGRGHEQFF

V: TRBV11-1
J: TRBJ1-1
CDR3: CASSLARTGKTEAFF

V: TRBV6-5
J: TRBJ2-7
CDR3: CASSYVSGGKNEQYF

V: TRBV5-1
J: TRBJ2-3
CDR3: CASSLVRASTDTQYF

V: TRBV7-9
J: TRBJ1-4
CDR3: CASSLGGTWELFF

V: TRBV5-1
J: TRBJ2-2
CDR3: CASSLGQGKGTGELFF

V: TRBV2
J: TRBJ1-2
CDR3: CASSGGRGENYGYWF

V: TRBV20-1
J: TRBJ1-5
CDR3: CSASTGPLSFQPQHF

V: TRBV2
J: TRBJ1-1
CDR3: CASGARLYTEAFF

V: TRBV7-3
J: TRBJ2-3
CDR3: CASSLNPSGGYTDTQYF

V: TRBV15
J: TRBJ2-1
CDR3: CATSIGTDNEQFF

V: TRBV19
J: TRBJ2-1
CDR3: CASSIITGDNEQFF

V: TRBV20-1
J: TRBJ2-7
CDR3: CSASSGRYEQYF

V: TRBV5-1
J: TRBJ2-7
CDR3: CASRVGGFYEQYF